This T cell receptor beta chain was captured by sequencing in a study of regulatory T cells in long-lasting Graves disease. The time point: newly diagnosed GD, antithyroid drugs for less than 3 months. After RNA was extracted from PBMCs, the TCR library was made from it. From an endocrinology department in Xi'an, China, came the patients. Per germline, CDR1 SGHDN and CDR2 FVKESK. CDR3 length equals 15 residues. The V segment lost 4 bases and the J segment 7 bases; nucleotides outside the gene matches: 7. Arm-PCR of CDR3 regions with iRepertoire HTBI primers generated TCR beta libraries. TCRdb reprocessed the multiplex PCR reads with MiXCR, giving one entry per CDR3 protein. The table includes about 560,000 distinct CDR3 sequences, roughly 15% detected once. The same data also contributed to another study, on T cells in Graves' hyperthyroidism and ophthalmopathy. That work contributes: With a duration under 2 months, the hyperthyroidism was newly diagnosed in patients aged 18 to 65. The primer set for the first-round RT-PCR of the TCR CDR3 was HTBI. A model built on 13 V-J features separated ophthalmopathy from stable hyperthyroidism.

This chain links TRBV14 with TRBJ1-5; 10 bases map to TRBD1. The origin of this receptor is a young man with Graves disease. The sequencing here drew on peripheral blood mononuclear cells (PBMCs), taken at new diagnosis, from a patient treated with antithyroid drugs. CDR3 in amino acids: CASSRGQGRGQPQHF. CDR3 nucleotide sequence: TGTGCCAGCAGCCGGGGACAGGGGCGGGGGCAGCCCCAGCATTTT.